This TCR beta chain was identified during a study of CD8+ T cells in alopecia areata. Study summary: It was oral tofacitinib, at 5 to 10 mg twice daily, that treated patients received.

Of note for this clone: The antigen is undetermined.

Treatment denoted: oral pan-JAK inhibitor, 5-10 mg twice daily. Investigators isolated RNA and reverse transcribed it into cDNA to act as the sequencing template. The repertoire was sequenced with immunoSEQ multiplex PCR; TCRdb's copy has only in-frame clones and lacks some. This repertoire shows 95,000 to 100,000 clones, roughly two thirds found once; its top ten account for about 16%. General study findings and limits: In lesional scalp, particularly from alopecia totalis/universalis, clonality was higher than in normal scalp.

This CDR3 spans 14 amino acids. With 3 bases clipped from V and 9 bases from J, the junction kept 10 bases outside the gene matches. Germline V lookup: CDR1 MDHEN, CDR2 SYDVKM. The rearrangement links TRBV28 to TRBJ2-7; 8 bases fit TRBD2. Specimen: CD8+ T cells sorted from blood, collected at week 4, from a patient treated with tofacitinib. The receptor was derived from a human donor with alopecia areata. CDR3 amino acids: CASSFGSGAGGQYF. In DNA form, the CDR3 reads TGTGCCAGCAGTTTTGGTAGCGGGGCCGGTGGGCAGTACTTC. The variable domain in full, with the rest retrieved from reference TRBV28 and TRBJ2-7, is DVKVTQSSRYLVKRTGEKVFLECVQDMDHENMFWYRQDPGLGLRLIYFSYDVKMKEKGDIPEGYSVSREKKERFSLILESASTNQTSMYLCASSFGSGAGGQYFGPGTRLTVT.